A selection of T cell receptor beta chains follows, all from one sample in a study of OX40 agonist ivuxolimab in advanced cancers. TCRdb keeps only in-frame clones here, not all; method: immunoSEQ multiplex PCR. This table has roughly 30,000 clones, approximately 86% appearing once. The material sequenced was CD4+ or CD8+ T cells sorted from blood, taken in a trial of the OX40 agonist ivuxolimab. Receptors originate from an adult with an advanced solid tumor such as melanoma, head and neck, liver or kidney cancer. CDR3s include the opening cysteine and the closing phenylalanine or tryptophan. The order of the fields is D gene, V gene, J gene, clone size, CDR3 DNA, CDR3 protein. D genes are given only for firm matches. Clone size is shown for a subset of rows, as once, few, many or a class of expanded clone.

d_call: .
v_call: TRBV4-1
j_call: TRBJ2-2
clone_size: .
cdr3_nt: TGCGCCAGCAGCCAAGGGGATGCCGGGGAGCTGTTTTTT
cdr3_aa: CASSQGDAGELFF

d_call: .
v_call: TRBV7-9
j_call: TRBJ1-2
clone_size: .
cdr3_nt: TGTGCCAGCAGCTTAGCGCGGGGGAACTATGGCTACACCTTC
cdr3_aa: CASSLARGNYGYTF

d_call: TRBD1
v_call: TRBV4-3
j_call: TRBJ2-7
clone_size: .
cdr3_nt: TGCGCCAGCAGCCAAGACAGGACAGGGTACGAGCAGTACTTC
cdr3_aa: CASSQDRTGYEQYF

d_call: TRBD1
v_call: TRBV28
j_call: TRBJ2-1
clone_size: .
cdr3_nt: TGTGCCAGCAGACCCGGGACAGAGTCCTCTGAGCAGTTCTTC
cdr3_aa: CASRPGTESSEQFF

d_call: .
v_call: TRBV16
j_call: TRBJ2-3
clone_size: once
cdr3_nt: TGTGCCAGCAGCCCCAAGCGGAGCACAGATACGCAGTATTTT
cdr3_aa: CASSPKRSTDTQYF

d_call: .
v_call: TRBV7-8
j_call: TRBJ2-7
clone_size: .
cdr3_nt: TGTGCCAGCAGCCTGACCCCCCTGGGGGGCTACGAGCAGTACTTC
cdr3_aa: CASSLTPLGGYEQYF

d_call: .
v_call: TRBV11-3
j_call: TRBJ2-7
clone_size: .
cdr3_nt: TGTGCCAGCAGCCCGATCCCGGGACCCCCGGGGGAGCAGTACTTC
cdr3_aa: CASSPIPGPPGEQYF

d_call: .
v_call: TRBV4-1
j_call: TRBJ2-7
clone_size: .
cdr3_nt: TGCGCCAGCAGCCAAGATGAGGGTGTGGGGGGCTACGAGCAGTACTTC
cdr3_aa: CASSQDEGVGGYEQYF

d_call: .
v_call: TRBV10-2
j_call: TRBJ2-3
clone_size: .
cdr3_nt: TGCGCCAGCAGTGACCGGCTAGCAGCACCCACAGATACGCAGTATTTT
cdr3_aa: CASSDRLAAPTDTQYF

d_call: .
v_call: TRBV6-6
j_call: TRBJ2-1
clone_size: .
cdr3_nt: TGTGCCAGCAGTCAAACAACGGGGACTGAGCAAAATGAGCAGTTCTTC
cdr3_aa: CASSQTTGTEQNEQFF

d_call: .
v_call: TRBV10-3
j_call: TRBJ1-2
clone_size: .
cdr3_nt: TGTGCCATCAGTGGGGAACAGTACTATGGCTACACCTTC
cdr3_aa: CAISGEQYYGYTF

d_call: .
v_call: TRBV6-5
j_call: TRBJ1-2
clone_size: .
cdr3_nt: TGTGCCAGCAGCCCTGACTGGGGGACGGGAGGCTACACCTTC
cdr3_aa: CASSPDWGTGGYTF

d_call: TRBD2
v_call: TRBV5-6
j_call: TRBJ2-1
clone_size: .
cdr3_nt: TGTGCCAGGGTGGCGGGAGAGGGCTACAATGAGCAGTTCTTC
cdr3_aa: CARVAGEGYNEQFF

d_call: .
v_call: TRBV28
j_call: TRBJ1-2
clone_size: .
cdr3_nt: TGTGCCAGCAGTTTTGCAGGGGAAGGCTATGGCTACACCTTC
cdr3_aa: CASSFAGEGYGYTF

d_call: TRBD2
v_call: TRBV4-2
j_call: TRBJ2-3
clone_size: .
cdr3_nt: TGTGCCAGCAGCCCTCTAGCGGGAGTTCCCACAGATACGCAGTATTTT
cdr3_aa: CASSPLAGVPTDTQYF

d_call: .
v_call: TRBV15
j_call: TRBJ1-6
clone_size: few
cdr3_nt: TGTGCCACCAGCAAATCGGACAGTCATACTTCACCCCTCCACTTT
cdr3_aa: CATSKSDSHTSPLHF

d_call: TRBD1
v_call: TRBV4-3
j_call: TRBJ2-7
clone_size: .
cdr3_nt: TGCGCCAGCAGCCCCGGGACAGAGAGCTACGAGCAGTACTTC
cdr3_aa: CASSPGTESYEQYF

d_call: TRBD2
v_call: TRBV5-1
j_call: TRBJ2-3
clone_size: few
cdr3_nt: TGCGCCAGCAGCTTGGACCCCGGGACTAACCAAGATACGCAGTATTTT
cdr3_aa: CASSLDPGTNQDTQYF

d_call: .
v_call: TRBV2
j_call: TRBJ1-5
clone_size: few
cdr3_nt: TGTGCCAGCAAAGGGGACGGCAATCAGCCCCAGCATTTT
cdr3_aa: CASKGDGNQPQHF

d_call: .
v_call: TRBV4-3
j_call: TRBJ1-2
clone_size: .
cdr3_nt: TGCGCCAGCAGCCAAGATTCCGGCCCCCCTGTTAACTATGGCTACACCTTC
cdr3_aa: CASSQDSGPPVNYGYTF

d_call: .
v_call: TRBV14
j_call: TRBJ1-5
clone_size: .
cdr3_nt: TGTGCCAGCAGCCAAGATCATAATACAAATCAGCCCCAGCATTTT
cdr3_aa: CASSQDHNTNQPQHF

d_call: TRBD2
v_call: TRBV4-3
j_call: TRBJ2-1
clone_size: .
cdr3_nt: TGCGCCAGCAGCCAAGGTTCGGGTCTAGCGGGCACCAATGAGCAGTTCTTC
cdr3_aa: CASSQGSGLAGTNEQFF

d_call: .
v_call: TRBV27
j_call: TRBJ1-1
clone_size: .
cdr3_nt: TGTGCCAGCCTCCCCCTGAGGGCTTTCTTT
cdr3_aa: CASLPLRAFF

d_call: TRBD1
v_call: TRBV5-1
j_call: TRBJ2-5
clone_size: once
cdr3_nt: TGCGCCAGCAGCTCTACCCCGGGACAGGGAGTGGAGACCCAGTACTTC
cdr3_aa: CASSSTPGQGVETQYF

d_call: .
v_call: TRBV7-8
j_call: TRBJ1-5
clone_size: medium-sized
cdr3_nt: TGTGCCAGCAGCTTGGACCAGTACTATCAGCCCCAGCATTTT
cdr3_aa: CASSLDQYYQPQHF

d_call: .
v_call: TRBV4-3
j_call: TRBJ1-5
clone_size: .
cdr3_nt: TGCGCCAGCAGCCAAGATCGGGAATACCAGCCCCAGCATTTT
cdr3_aa: CASSQDREYQPQHF

d_call: TRBD1
v_call: TRBV28
j_call: TRBJ1-1
clone_size: .
cdr3_nt: TGTGCCAGCAGTTTAGGGTATACAGGGGGAGCTTTCTTT
cdr3_aa: CASSLGYTGGAFF

d_call: .
v_call: TRBV4-1
j_call: TRBJ2-5
clone_size: .
cdr3_nt: TGCGCCAGCAGCCAAGTTCTCGGCAGGGAGAAAGAGACCCAGTACTTC
cdr3_aa: CASSQVLGREKETQYF

d_call: .
v_call: TRBV5-1
j_call: TRBJ2-6
clone_size: .
cdr3_nt: TGCGCCAGCAGCTTGGGGTTCGGAGAGCAGGACTCTGGGGCCAACGTCCTGACTTTC
cdr3_aa: CASSLGFGEQDSGANVLTF

d_call: TRBD2
v_call: TRBV6-4
j_call: TRBJ2-7
clone_size: .
cdr3_nt: TGTGCCAGCAGTGACTCGATGGGACTAGCGGGAGTACCCTCCTACGAGCAGTACTTC
cdr3_aa: CASSDSMGLAGVPSYEQYF

d_call: .
v_call: TRBV6-6
j_call: TRBJ2-1
clone_size: .
cdr3_nt: TGTGCCAGCAGTTACTCGGGCGAGAGCTCCTACAATGAGCAGTTCTTC
cdr3_aa: CASSYSGESSYNEQFF

d_call: .
v_call: TRBV7-3
j_call: TRBJ2-1
clone_size: .
cdr3_nt: TGTGCCAGCAGCTTAGGGACGACCAATGAGCAGTTCTTC
cdr3_aa: CASSLGTTNEQFF

d_call: .
v_call: TRBV28
j_call: TRBJ1-2
clone_size: .
cdr3_nt: TGTGCCAGCAGTTTACAGGGCTACTATGGCTACACCTTC
cdr3_aa: CASSLQGYYGYTF